This is a list of T cell receptor beta chains from one sample in a study of cytomegalovirus exposure and HLA in healthy donors. Assay: immunoSEQ multiplex PCR; the TCRdb copy retains only in-frame clones and omits some. The data contain 150,000 to 200,000 clones, around 77% of them singletons. The specimen sequenced was PBMCs. The source is a man aged 45-65 years in good health and CMV-seropositive. Each CDR3 is given with its conserved first and last residue. Fields, in order: CDR3 protein, CDR3 DNA, V gene, J gene, D gene, clone size. D genes are given only for firm matches. Clone size is not always given. Where it is, it says once, few, many or a class for expanded clones.

CASTSGTGFYEQYF	TGTGCCAGCACCTCCGGGACAGGATTCTACGAGCAGTACTTC	TRBV13	TRBJ2-7	TRBD1	-
CASSRLSWGPYF	TGTGCCAGCAGCCGATTGAGTTGGGGGCCGTATTTT	TRBV7-9	TRBJ2-3	-	-
CASSVVGVADEQFF	TGTGCCAGCAGCGTAGTCGGGGTGGCAGATGAGCAGTTCTTC	TRBV9	TRBJ2-1	-	-
CASSGTATTIYF	TGTGCCAGCAGTGGGACAGCAACCACCATATATTTT	TRBV2	TRBJ1-3	-	once
CASSLEWTGYYEQYF	TGTGCCAGCAGCTTGGAATGGACAGGGTATTACGAGCAGTACTTC	TRBV7-9	TRBJ2-7	TRBD1	-
CASSLPGSSHQETQYF	TGTGCCAGCAGCTTGCCGGGGAGCTCCCACCAAGAGACCCAGTACTTC	TRBV5-6	TRBJ2-5	-	-
CASSQDPDRVGEQYF	TGCGCCAGCAGCCAAGATCCGGACAGGGTGGGTGAGCAGTACTTC	TRBV4-3	TRBJ2-7	TRBD1	-
CASSQDPTGDNYGYTF	TGCGCCAGCAGCCAAGATCCCACAGGTGATAACTATGGCTACACCTTC	TRBV4-3	TRBJ1-2	-	-
CASRGTTEAFF	TGCGCCAGCAGGGGGACAACTGAAGCTTTCTTT	TRBV5-1	TRBJ1-1	-	-
CASSLGQGVYEQYF	TGCGCCAGCAGCTTGGGACAGGGGGTCTACGAGCAGTACTTC	TRBV5-1	TRBJ2-7	TRBD1	few
CASSYSKGGGNYGYTF	TGTGCCAGCAGTTACTCAAAGGGAGGCGGAAACTATGGCTACACCTTC	TRBV6-6	TRBJ1-2	-	-
CASSESSGGLSYEQYF	TGCGCCAGCAGTGAGTCTTCGGGGGGCCTTTCCTACGAGCAGTACTTC	TRBV10-2	TRBJ2-7	-	-
CASSAQKGRNYGYTF	TGTGCCAGCAGCGCTCAAAAGGGGAGGAACTATGGCTACACCTTC	TRBV9	TRBJ1-2	-	-
CASSLAAGEQYF	TGCGCCAGCAGCTTGGCGGCAGGGGAGCAGTACTTC	TRBV5-1	TRBJ2-7	-	-
CASSQETRANYGYTF	TGCGCCAGCAGCCAAGAAACCCGAGCTAACTATGGCTACACCTTC	TRBV4-3	TRBJ1-2	-	-
CSVYSGGFTGELFF	TGCAGCGTGTATAGCGGGGGGTTCACCGGGGAGCTGTTTTTT	TRBV29-1	TRBJ2-2	TRBD2	-
CAISADYTDTQYF	TGTGCCATCAGTGCCGACTACACAGATACGCAGTATTTT	TRBV10-3	TRBJ2-3	-	-
CASSPRGRGIQETQYF	TGTGCCAGCAGCCCTCGGGGCAGGGGGATCCAAGAGACCCAGTACTTC	TRBV5-5	TRBJ2-5	TRBD1	-
CASSQYTGAQYF	TGTGCCAGCAGCCAATACACAGGGGCCCAGTACTTC	TRBV2	TRBJ2-5	TRBD1	few
CASSLEVGGGGGNEQFF	TGTGCCAGCAGCTTAGAGGTGGGGGGTGGTGGGGGCAATGAGCAGTTCTTC	TRBV7-2	TRBJ2-1	-	-
CASRTGQVSYEQYF	TGTGCCAGCAGAACCGGACAGGTCTCCTACGAGCAGTACTTC	TRBV6-6	TRBJ2-7	TRBD1	-
CATLNFGNTEAFF	TGTGCCACCCTCAACTTCGGGAACACTGAAGCTTTCTTT	TRBV19	TRBJ1-1	-	-
CASSEQGPYTEAFF	TGTGCCAGCAGTGAACAGGGTCCGTACACTGAAGCTTTCTTT	TRBV28	TRBJ1-1	-	-
CASSLGPSGGGAGELFF	TGTGCCAGCAGCTTAGGGCCTAGCGGGGGGGGCGCCGGGGAGCTGTTTTTT	TRBV7-2	TRBJ2-2	TRBD2	few
CASTNRGYNSPLHF	TGTGCCAGCACCAACAGGGGATATAATTCACCCCTCCACTTT	TRBV6-1	TRBJ1-6	TRBD1	-
CASSLSGSGRPQHF	TGTGCCAGCAGTTTATCAGGGTCTGGTAGGCCCCAGCATTTT	TRBV28	TRBJ1-5	-	few
CASSPGPRETQYF	TGTGCTAGCAGCCCAGGGCCAAGAGAGACCCAGTACTTC	TRBV7-7	TRBJ2-5	-	-
CASSQSRTGQPEHEQYF	TGCGCCAGCAGCCAATCCAGAACGGGACAACCTGAACACGAGCAGTACTTC	TRBV4-3	TRBJ2-7	-	-
CASSPDSNSYEQYF	TGCGCCAGCAGCCCCGACAGTAACTCCTACGAGCAGTACTTC	TRBV4-1	TRBJ2-7	-	-
CASSLGTGGQETQYF	TGCGCCAGCAGCTTAGGGACAGGGGGCCAAGAGACCCAGTACTTC	TRBV5-1	TRBJ2-5	TRBD1	-
CASSLEGVVFGTLHF	TGTGCCAGCAGTTTAGAGGGGGTTGTGTTTGGAACCCTCCACTTT	TRBV27	TRBJ1-6	-	-
CASSQDAIRVNTQYF	TGTGCCAGCAGCCAAGATGCCATCAGGGTGAATACGCAGTATTTT	TRBV4-2	TRBJ2-3	-	-
CASSSMDRPGLNEKLFF	TGTGCCAGTAGCTCGATGGACAGGCCTGGGCTTAATGAAAAACTGTTTTTT	TRBV19	TRBJ1-4	TRBD1	-
CASSLDRSSYEQYF	TGTGCCAGCAGCTTGGACAGAAGCTCCTACGAGCAGTACTTC	TRBV5-4	TRBJ2-7	-	few
CASSLASANSPLHF	TGTGCCAGCAGCTTGGCTAGTGCCAATTCACCCCTCCACTTT	TRBV5-4	TRBJ1-6	-	-
CASSQDRVSNSPLHF	TGTGCCAGCAGCCAGGACAGGGTTTCGAATTCACCCCTCCACTTT	TRBV14	TRBJ1-6	TRBD1	once
CAIRASGGTDTQYF	TGTGCCATCAGAGCTAGCGGGGGCACAGATACGCAGTATTTT	TRBV10-3	TRBJ2-3	TRBD2	-
CASSLDTSPLHF	TGTGCCAGCAGCTTGGACACATCCCCCCTCCACTTT	TRBV7-9	TRBJ1-6	-	-
CASSPWDNQETQYF	TGTGCCAGCAGCCCTTGGGACAATCAAGAGACCCAGTACTTC	TRBV7-9	TRBJ2-5	-	few
CASGTRQVHSEKLFF	TGTGCTAGTGGTACAAGACAGGTGCATTCGGAAAAACTGTTTTTT	TRBV12-5	TRBJ1-4	-	-
CASSGAGTGYDSPLHF	TGTGCCAGCAGCGGAGCCGGGACAGGGTATGATTCACCCCTCCACTTT	TRBV5-8	TRBJ1-6	TRBD1	-
CASSLAGSGNTIYF	TGTGCCAGCAGCTTGGCGGGTTCTGGAAACACCATATATTTT	TRBV5-6	TRBJ1-3	-	-